These 11 T cell receptor beta chains were all obtained from the same sample, sequenced in a study of T cells in Graves' hyperthyroidism and ophthalmopathy. Amplification targeted TCR beta CDR3 regions from RNA transcripts. Carried out on the TCR CDR3, a first-round RT-PCR used the HTBI primer set. TCRdb called the multiplex PCR reads again in MiXCR, with one record for every CDR3 protein. Here the sample spans a few hundred thousand distinct CDR3 sequences, roughly 15% being singletons. Material for sequencing was blood. All receptors derive from a woman aged 18-29 years with Graves' hyperthyroidism.

J is TRBJ2-7 and V is TRBV20-1; 12 bases align to TRBD2. CDR3 length: 16 amino acids. The J segment lost 5 bases and the V segment lost 5 bases, leaving 13 bases of the junction unmatched. From germline, CDR1 is DFQATT and CDR2 SNEGSKA (reference sequence). This CDR3 is CSALPPGLAGTHEQYF. For the CDR3, the DNA is TGCAGTGCTCTCCCCCCCGGACTAGCGGGAACTCACGAGCAGTACTTC.

This clonotype showed up many times. J is TRBJ2-1 and V is TRBV30; 10 bases are shared with TRBD1. Germline V gene lookup returns CDR1 GTSNPN and CDR2 SVGIG (reference sequence). V shed 4 bases, J shed 0 bases, and the junction held 6 bases outside the gene matches. The CDR3 is 16 amino acids. The CDR3 DNA is TGTGCCTGGAATAGGGACAGGGGAGGCTCCTACAATGAGCAGTTCTTC. It is translated as CAWNRDRGGSYNEQFF.

This clonotype has a count of ten or more. The chain joins TRBV28 to TRBJ2-7; a possible D gene is TRBD1 (5 bases). The V and J ends lost 3 bases and 0 bases respectively, with 18 bases between them. The CDR3 is 17 residues long. Germline CDR1 and CDR2: MDHEN and SYDVKM. CDR3 bases: TGTGCCAGCAGTTTTAAGGGGTGGCTCGACAGCTCCTACGAGCAGTACTTC. It yields the protein CASSFKGWLDSSYEQYF.

In the case of this clonotype: It may be a read error: a sequence one base away is much more abundant. The rearrangement links TRBV5-1 to TRBJ1-1; a possible D gene is TRBD1 (6 bases). The length of the CDR3 is 15 residues. V dropped 0 bases and J dropped 4 bases, with 13 bases sitting between them. Germline V gene sequence: CDR1 SGHRS, CDR2 YFSETQ. The CDR3 sequence: CASSLESGVSTEAFF. The CDR3 nucleotides read TGCGCCAGCAGCTTGGAGTCAGGGGTTAGCACTGAAGCTTTCTTT.

This clonotype was observed many times. The V call is TRBV7-8, the J call TRBJ2-1; D is possibly TRBD2 (7 bases). The ends were cut back, 5 bases at V and 2 bases at J, with 22 bases in the middle. The CDR3 sequence is 18 residues long. Germline loops: CDR1 SGHVS, CDR2 FQNEAQ. CDR3 DNA sequence: TGTGCCAGCAGCCCCCGGGGGGCGCGCGGAACTACCTACAATGAGCAGTTCTTC. Protein sequence: CASSPRGARGTTYNEQFF.

This clonotype has more than one count but fewer than ten. The V gene is TRBV4-1, the J gene TRBJ1-1; D ambiguous. The CDR3 extends over 15 amino acids. CDR1 and CDR2 from the germline V gene are MGHRA and YSYEKL. The V gene lost 0 bases and the J gene lost 7 bases, with 15 bases spanning the gap. The CDR3 reads CASSQEGRTADEAFF. The CDR3 bases are TGCGCCAGCAGCCAAGAGGGTCGAACAGCAGATGAAGCTTTCTTT.

This clonotype was detected only a few times. The V and J genes are TRBV10-3 and TRBJ2-1; D gene unclear. Germline CDR1 reads ENHRY; CDR2 reads SYGVKD. The CDR3 length is 11 residues. V lost 6 bases and J lost 8, with 8 bases in between. CDR3 amino acids: CAISPKDEQFF. DNA of the CDR3: TGTGCCATCAGCCCGAAGGATGAGCAGTTCTTC.

The table lists this clonotype with many counts. V usage is TRBV5-5 and J usage is TRBJ1-1; weak D call: TRBD1 (6 bases). Germline V lookup: CDR1 SGHKS, CDR2 YYEKEE (reference sequence). V was shortened by 4 bases and J by 1 base, with 17 bases between the two germline ends. The CDR3 sequence is 16 residues long. The CDR3 sequence: CASSHRTDLTNTEAFF. In DNA form, the CDR3 reads TGTGCCAGCAGCCATCGGACAGACCTAACGAACACTGAAGCTTTCTTT.

Many counts were recorded for this clonotype. The chain has TRBV28 and TRBJ2-7, with TRBD2 identical over 8 bases. Germline trimming cut 5 bases from V and 0 bases from J; bases unmatched to any gene: 6. The V gene's germline CDR1 is MDHEN and CDR2 SYDVKM. There are 15 residues in the CDR3. The chain's CDR3 is CASSLHSGDSYEQYF. CDR3 bases: TGTGCCAGCAGTCTACATAGCGGGGACTCCTACGAGCAGTACTTC.

This clonotype has ten or more counts. V gene TRBV28 combines with J gene TRBJ2-5; 9 bases agree with TRBD2. Per germline, CDR1 MDHEN and CDR2 SYDVKM. The CDR3 runs 14 residues. After removal of 4 bases from V and 5 bases from J, the junction contained 5 bases not matched to a gene. The CDR3: CASSYIAGGETQYF. As DNA, the CDR3 is TGTGCCAGCAGTTATATTGCGGGAGGGGAGACCCAGTACTTC. The full variable domain, rest sourced from reference TRBV28 and TRBJ2-5, is DVKVTQSSRYLVKRTGEKVFLECVQDMDHENMFWYRQDPGLGLRLIYFSYDVKMKEKGDIPEGYSVSREKKERFSLILESASTNQTSMYLCASSYIAGGETQYFGPGTRLLVL.

This clonotype has ten or more counts. The V call is TRBV28, the J call TRBJ2-2, with 7 bases lining up with TRBD2. J lost 5 bases, V lost 3 bases, and 12 bases had no gene match. The CDR3 is made up of 17 amino acids. Looked up from germline, CDR1 is MDHEN and CDR2 is SYDVKM. The CDR3 reads CASSFDPGGSDTGELFF. Here the CDR3 DNA reads TGTGCCAGCAGTTTTGATCCGGGAGGCTCGGATACCGGGGAGCTGTTTTTT. Full variable domain (remainder filled in from reference TRBV28 and TRBJ2-2): DVKVTQSSRYLVKRTGEKVFLECVQDMDHENMFWYRQDPGLGLRLIYFSYDVKMKEKGDIPEGYSVSREKKERFSLILESASTNQTSMYLCASSFDPGGSDTGELFFGEGSRLTVL.